The 8 T cell receptor beta chains below all came from one sample that was sequenced in a study of beta chain features in type 1 diabetes (dated by TCRdb to the late 2010s). Their cognate antigens are unknown. The protocol used for the library was the immunoSEQ multiplex PCR assay. The entire isolated RNA was reverse transcribed using the High Capacity cDNA Reverse Transcription Kit, and thus expressed TCRB transcripts were sequenced. TCRdb took over this immuneACCESS table, retaining in-frame rearrangements with V and J assigned. Such tables are incomplete; in checked studies, under half of the missing clones stem from an unresolved V gene, and the remainder is unexplained. A total of some 270,000 clones appear in this sample, approximately 11% of them only once. The ten most abundant clones make up about 0.018% of the sample. What the authors observed across the whole study: A moderate but significant shortening of TCRB CDR3 length was observed in type 1 diabetes patients in all four CD4+ subsets.

The sequencing sample was made of naive CD4+ T cells from blood. Taken with the paper, the label for cell subset or site translates to: true naive CD4+ T cells. The receptor source for this set is a man aged 25 to 40 with type 1 diabetes.

The chain recombines TRBV9 with TRBJ2-1; 10 bases fit TRBD1. Trimming cost V 7 bases and J 3 bases; bases outside gene matches: 10. Germline lookup yields CDR1 SGDLS and CDR2 YYNGEE. The CDR3 runs 16 residues. CDR3 region: CASGRDRGQNYNEQFF. The CDR3 DNA reads TGTGCCAGCGGGCGGGACAGGGGACAGAACTACAATGAGCAGTTCTTC.

This chain uses TRBV18 with TRBJ1-5; TRBD1 matches at 10 bases. Germline-derived CDR1 and CDR2 are KGHSH and LQKENI. CDR3 size: 15 residues. J gave up 6 bases and V 6 bases, and 8 bases lay outside the gene matches. The DNA of the CDR3 is TGTGCCAGCTCGGCCGGGACAGGGGCCGCTCAGCCCCAGCATTTT. Protein: CASSAGTGAAQPQHF. The whole variable domain, remainder taken from reference TRBV18 and TRBJ1-5, is NAGVMQNPRHLVRRRGQEARLRCSPMKGHSHVYWYRQLPEEGLKFMVYLQKENIIDESGMPKERFSAEFPKEGPSILRIQQVVRGDSAAYFCASSAGTGAAQPQHFGDGTRLSIL.

This chain uses TRBV2 with TRBJ1-1, with 8 bases aligning to TRBD1. The CDR3 consists of 13 residues. The junction had 8 bases not matched to a gene; V was cut back by 6 bases and J by 8 bases. Looked up from germline, CDR1 is SNHLY and CDR2 is FYNNEI. This CDR3 is CASSYGPGGEAFF. DNA of the CDR3: TGTGCCAGCAGCTACGGACCAGGGGGCGAAGCTTTCTTT. The whole variable domain, remainder taken from reference TRBV2 and TRBJ1-1, is EPEVTQTPSHQVTQMGQEVILRCVPISNHLYFYWYRQILGQKVEFLVSFYNNEISEKSEIFDDQFSVERPDGSNFTLKIRSTKLEDSAMYFCASSYGPGGEAFFGQGTRLTVV.

As to this clone: The sample has other DNA sequences that encode this CDR3 too. The chain is built from TRBV5-1 and TRBJ1-1, with a possible D match to TRBD1 (6 bases). V was shortened by 4 bases and J by 0 bases, with 10 bases between the two germline ends. The CDR3 totals 14 residues. CDR1 SGHRS and CDR2 YFSETQ come from the germline V gene. The CDR3 DNA reads as TGCGCCAGCAGCCTGGACAGAGTGAACACTGAAGCTTTCTTT. Its translation is CASSLDRVNTEAFF.

The genes are TRBV4-1 and TRBJ2-3; D might be TRBD2 (6 bases). The length of the CDR3 is 15 residues. CDR1 and CDR2 from the germline V gene are MGHRA and YSYEKL. Trimming removed 0 bases at V and 0 bases at J, with 7 bases between. CDR3 nucleotides: TGCGCCAGCAGCCAAGAGGGAGGCAGCACAGATACGCAGTATTTT. Amino acid sequence: CASSQEGGSTDTQYF.

Concerning this clone itself: The sample has other DNA sequences that encode this CDR3 too. The chain has TRBV9 and TRBJ2-3; D not certain. The CDR3 extends over 14 amino acids. Germline V CDR1 and CDR2: SGDLS, YYNGEE. V gave up 0 bases and J gave up 6 bases, with 11 bases separating them. The CDR3 coding sequence is TGTGCCAGCAGCGTAGGGAGTAGCCCGGATACGCAGTATTTT. As protein: CASSVGSSPDTQYF.

This clone was seen more than once but under ten times. The chain uses TRBV6-6 and TRBJ2-1; 7 positions match TRBD1. After removal of 0 bases from V and 4 bases from J, the junction contained 3 bases not matched to a gene. CDR3 length equals 15 residues. From germline, CDR1 is MNHNY and CDR2 SVGAGI (reference sequence). CDR3 in DNA: TGTGCCAGCAGTTACTCGATACAGGGGTACAATGAGCAGTTCTTC. As protein: CASSYSIQGYNEQFF.

The rearrangement links TRBV18 to TRBJ2-5; TRBD2 agrees at 10 bases. The CDR3 runs 15 residues. Germline V gene lookup returns CDR1 KGHSH and CDR2 LQKENI. With 1 base clipped from V and 1 base from J, the junction kept 0 bases outside the gene matches. CDR3 protein: CASSPRTSGQETQYF. The CDR3 nucleotides are TGTGCCAGCTCACCACGGACTAGCGGCCAAGAGACCCAGTACTTC. The full variable domain, rest sourced from reference TRBV18 and TRBJ2-5, is NAGVMQNPRHLVRRRGQEARLRCSPMKGHSHVYWYRQLPEEGLKFMVYLQKENIIDESGMPKERFSAEFPKEGPSILRIQQVVRGDSAAYFCASSPRTSGQETQYFGPGTRLLVL.